These 32 T cell receptor beta chains were sequenced from one sample in a study of OX40 agonist ivuxolimab in advanced cancers. Method: immunoSEQ multiplex PCR; TCRdb's copy keeps in-frame clones and lacks some. The sample consists of tens of thousands of clones, 80% to 90% of them appearing once. Sequences were derived from CD4+ or CD8+ T cells sorted from blood, sampled in a trial of the OX40 agonist ivuxolimab. Source of these receptors: an adult with an advanced solid tumor such as melanoma, head and neck, liver or kidney cancer.

The CDR3 sequence: CASSFGGSISPDTQYF. The CDR3 nucleotides read TGTGCCAGCAGCTTCGGGGGGAGCATCTCCCCGGATACGCAGTATTTT. V usage is TRBV7-9 and J usage is TRBJ2-3; 7 bases match TRBD2. Trimming took 3 bases from V and 6 from J; bases not matched to a gene: 12. Germline CDR1 SEHNR, CDR2 FQNEAQ (reference sequence). The CDR3 totals 16 residues.

CDR3 region: CATETAGGKKTQYF. CDR3 DNA: TGTGCCACAGAAACGGCGGGAGGAAAAAAGACCCAGTACTTC. The chain carries TRBV2 and TRBJ2-5, with 8 bases matching TRBD2. Germline CDR1 and CDR2: SNHLY and FYNNEI. The J segment lost 6 bases and the V segment lost 10 bases, leaving 13 bases of the junction unmatched. The CDR3 has 14 amino acids. Full variable domain (remainder filled in from reference TRBV2 and TRBJ2-5): EPEVTQTPSHQVTQMGQEVILRCVPISNHLYFYWYRQILGQKVEFLVSFYNNEISEKSEIFDDQFSVERPDGSNFTLKIRSTKLEDSAMYFCATETAGGKKTQYFGPGTRLLVL.

The CDR3 loop is CAWSVGAGGLHNEQFF. CDR3 DNA: TGTGCCTGGAGTGTAGGGGCAGGGGGCCTTCACAATGAGCAGTTCTTC. This sequence joins TRBV30 and TRBJ2-1; 8 bases agree with TRBD1. The CDR3 is made up of 16 amino acids. Germline CDR1 is GTSNPN and CDR2 is SVGIG (reference sequence). The V segment lost 0 bases and the J segment 5 bases; nucleotides outside the gene matches: 9.

The chain uses TRBV4-1 and TRBJ2-1; possible D gene TRBD2, 6 bases. Trimming cost V 4 bases and J 0 bases, with 16 bases left between them. CDR3 size: 17 residues. Germline CDR1 is MGHRA and CDR2 is YSYEKL. The CDR3 nucleotides read TGCGCCAGCAGCCGGGCCCCGGGGAGGAGCTCCTACAATGAGCAGTTCTTC. This translates into CASSRAPGRSSYNEQFF.

This clone is deemed large (0.1 to 1%). The chain recombines TRBV4-1 with TRBJ1-1; D unclear. This CDR3 is built from 14 residues. Germline values: CDR1 MGHRA, CDR2 YSYEKL. Trimming cost V 4 bases and J 6 bases, with 15 bases left between them. CDR3 in amino acids: CASSLQPGAAEAFF. For the CDR3, the DNA is TGCGCCAGCAGCCTTCAACCGGGAGCGGCTGAAGCTTTCTTT.

The J gene is TRBJ1-4, the V gene TRBV7-9, with a tentative D call TRBD1 (5 bases). The CDR3 has 16 amino acids. V lost 4 bases and J lost 3, with 15 bases in between. Germline V gives CDR1 SEHNR, CDR2 FQNEAQ (reference sequence). This CDR3 is CASSSIAGTANEKLFF. DNA of the CDR3: TGTGCCAGCAGCTCCATAGCCGGGACGGCTAATGAAAAACTGTTTTTT.

CDR3 amino acids: CASSLGPTYEQYF. The CDR3 DNA reads TGTGCCAGCAGTTTAGGTCCGACCTACGAGCAGTACTTC. The chain recombines TRBV27 with TRBJ2-5; D uncertain. The end of the DNA aligns better with TRBJ2-7, so the J call may be wrong. The germline CDR1 and CDR2 sequences are MNHEY and SMNVEV (reference sequence). The CDR3 contains 13 residues.

CDR3 DNA: TGTGCCAGCAGCCTGGTCGGGAGCAGCACAGATACGCAGTATTTT. Amino acid sequence: CASSLVGSSTDTQYF. The chain recombines TRBV14 with TRBJ2-3, with D possibly being TRBD2 (6 bases). This CDR3 is built from 15 residues. CDR1 SGHDN and CDR2 FVKESK come from the germline V gene. The germline V and J ends were trimmed by 4 bases and 0 bases, with 11 bases remaining between them.

The chain joins TRBV5-1 to TRBJ2-7, with unresolved D. This CDR3 has 13 residues. V was pared by 0 bases and J by 3 bases, with 7 bases between. Germline values: CDR1 SGHRS, CDR2 YFSETQ. This CDR3 is CASSLGPNYEQYF. The CDR3 coding sequence is TGCGCCAGCAGCTTGGGTCCAAACTACGAGCAGTACTTC.

The chain joins TRBV6-5 to TRBJ2-3, with a possible D match to TRBD2 (5 bases). Germline CDR1 and CDR2: MNHEY and SVGAGI. Trimming took off 2 bases at V and 6 bases at J, with 15 bases between the two ends. The length of the CDR3 is 15 residues. CDR3 in DNA: TGTGCCAGCAGTTACGTTACGGGGTCGGTGGATACGCAGTATTTT. Protein product: CASSYVTGSVDTQYF.

This rearrangement joins TRBV27 to TRBJ2-7, with D uncertain. The ends were cut back, 2 bases at V and 7 bases at J, with 15 bases in the middle. CDR1 and CDR2 from the germline V gene are MNHEY and SMNVEV (reference sequence). The CDR3 has 14 residues. The CDR3 reads CASSLASTPLEQYF. DNA of the CDR3: TGTGCCAGCAGTTTAGCCTCCACTCCTCTAGAGCAGTACTTC.

This rearrangement joins TRBV7-8 to TRBJ2-2, with D hard to call. Germline assignment: CDR1 SGHVS and CDR2 FQNEAQ. CDR3 length equals 14 residues. V lost 4 bases, J lost 6 bases, and 12 bases lay in between. The CDR3 DNA sequence: TGTGCCAGCAGCTCCAGTAGTTTACCCGGGGAGCTGTTTTTT. Amino acid sequence: CASSSSSLPGELFF. The entire variable domain, with the rest obtained from reference TRBV7-8 and TRBJ2-2, is as follows: GAGVSQSPRYKVAKRGQDVALRCDPISGHVSLFWYQQALGQGPEFLTYFQNEAQLDKSGLPSDRFFAERPEGSVSTLKIQRTQQEDSAVYLCASSSSSLPGELFFGEGSRLTVL.

The genes are TRBV4-1 and TRBJ2-5; TRBD1 aligns across 7 bases. The CDR3 is 14 amino acids. CDR1 MGHRA and CDR2 YSYEKL come from the germline V gene. The V segment lost 3 bases and the J segment 5 bases; nucleotides outside the gene matches: 6. CDR3 region: CASSHYIQGETQYF. CDR3 DNA: TGCGCCAGCAGCCACTACATACAGGGGGAGACCCAGTACTTC.

This clone was found once. The chain couples TRBV4-1 to TRBJ1-4; a weak D match, TRBD1 (6 bases). CDR1 MGHRA and CDR2 YSYEKL come from the germline V gene. The germline V and J ends were trimmed by 9 bases and 8 bases, with 22 bases remaining between them. The CDR3 totals 15 residues. The CDR3 bases are TGCGCCAGTCGATCAGGGGTCGGACCTCAGGAAAAACTGTTTTTT. Its translation is CASRSGVGPQEKLFF.

This clone was seen only once. The rearrangement links TRBV5-1 to TRBJ2-1; 8 nucleotides align to TRBD1. The germline CDR1 and CDR2 sequences are SGHRS and YFSETQ. This CDR3 contains 14 residues. V gave up 5 bases and J gave up 4 bases; unmatched junction bases: 5. CDR3 nucleotide sequence: TGCGCCAGCAGGGCAGGGGGCCCTTACAATGAGCAGTTCTTC. Residues: CASRAGGPYNEQFF.

The V gene is TRBV7-3, the J gene TRBJ2-1; the D gene is possibly TRBD2 (5 bases). CDR1 is SGHTA, CDR2 FQGTGA, per germline. The V and J ends lost 5 bases and 4 bases respectively, with 15 bases between them. This CDR3 is 15 amino acids long. CDR3 in DNA: TGTGCCAGCAGCCACGTCGAAGCGGCATACAATGAGCAGTTCTTC. This encodes CASSHVEAAYNEQFF. Full variable domain (rest looked up from reference TRBV7-3 and TRBJ2-1): GAGVSQTPSNKVTEKGKYVELRCDPISGHTALYWYRQSLGQGPEFLIYFQGTGAADDSGLPNDRFFAVRPEGSVSTLKIQRTERGDSAVYLCASSHVEAAYNEQFFGPGTRLTVL.

V and J are TRBV4-1 and TRBJ1-4; D is uncertain. There are 14 residues in the CDR3. Germline loops: CDR1 MGHRA, CDR2 YSYEKL. V was cut by 1 base and J by 15 bases, with 18 bases left in between. The CDR3 loop reads CASSQVGGLLPVFF. The CDR3 bases are TGCGCCAGCAGCCAAGTCGGCGGACTTCTACCGGTGTTTTTT.

This chain uses TRBV19 with TRBJ1-5; 8 bases fit TRBD1. The V gene's germline CDR1 is LNHDA and CDR2 SQIVND (reference sequence). This CDR3 comprises 17 residues. V lost 2 bases to trimming and J lost 5 bases; unmatched junction nucleotides: 11. The CDR3 DNA is TGTGCCAGTAGTATATTTTTCCCGGGACAGGTAGATCAGCCCCAGCATTTT. Its protein is CASSIFFPGQVDQPQHF.

The V gene is TRBV11-2, the J gene TRBJ2-7, with D possibly matching TRBD1 (5 bases). Germline V gives CDR1 SGHAT, CDR2 FQNNGV. V was trimmed by 4 bases and J by 3 bases, leaving 16 bases between them. The CDR3 contains 15 residues. CDR3 DNA sequence: TGTGCCAGCAGCTCTCCCGAGCCAAGGGGCTACGAGCAGTACTTC. It encodes CASSSPEPRGYEQYF.

V and J are TRBV30 and TRBJ2-1, with D maybe TRBD2 (6 bases). In germline, CDR1 is GTSNPN, CDR2 SVGIG (reference sequence). Trimming removed 2 bases from V and 9 bases from J, with 11 bases in between. The CDR3 is 12 amino acids. The DNA of the CDR3 is TGTGCCTGGAGTCCAGCCGGGGGTGAGCAGTTCTTC. Protein: CAWSPAGGEQFF.

The CDR3: CAWRAPEAFF. The CDR3 DNA reads as TGTGCCTGGAGAGCTCCTGAAGCTTTCTTT. The J gene is TRBJ1-1, the V gene TRBV30, with no clear D. Trimming took 3 bases from V and 6 from J, leaving 5 bases between them. Germline V lookup: CDR1 GTSNPN, CDR2 SVGIG (reference sequence). CDR3 length equals 10 residues.

The chain combines TRBV7-9 with TRBJ2-6; 8 positions agree with TRBD1. The V segment lost 1 base and the J segment 3 bases; nucleotides outside the gene matches: 8. Germline values: CDR1 SEHNR, CDR2 FQNEAQ (reference sequence). The CDR3 spans 18 residues. DNA of the CDR3: TGTGCCAGCAGCTTAGATTGGACAGGGCTGAATGGGGCCAACGTCCTGACTTTC. Encoded protein: CASSLDWTGLNGANVLTF.

The rearrangement uses TRBV30 and TRBJ2-7, with a tentative D call TRBD2 (5 bases). The CDR3 consists of 14 residues. Trimming stripped 0 bases from V and 2 bases from J, with 11 bases between. The germline CDR1 and CDR2 sequences are GTSNPN and SVGIG (reference sequence). The CDR3 protein is CAWSVPAEAYEQYF. CDR3 nucleotide sequence: TGTGCCTGGAGTGTACCAGCGGAGGCCTACGAGCAGTACTTC. Drawing the rest from reference TRBV30 and TRBJ2-7, the complete variable domain is SQTIHQWPATLVQPVGSPLSLECTVEGTSNPNLYWYRQAAGRGLQLLFYSVGIGQISSEVPQNLSASRPQDRQFILSSKKLLLSDSGFYLCAWSVPAEAYEQYFGPGTRLTVT.

V usage is TRBV7-9 and J usage is TRBJ2-1, with a weak D call TRBD1 (5 bases). The CDR3 runs to 12 residues. V gave up 5 bases and J gave up 9 bases, with 11 bases separating them. The germline V gene has CDR1 SEHNR and CDR2 FQNEAQ (reference sequence). The chain's CDR3 is CASSLGDGEQFF. The CDR3 bases are TGTGCCAGCAGCCTAGGGGATGGTGAGCAGTTCTTC.

CDR3 protein: CASSVAGGTDTQYF. The CDR3 DNA reads TGTGCCAGCAGTGTAGCGGGAGGCACAGATACGCAGTATTTT. V gene TRBV6-4 combines with J gene TRBJ2-3; 9 positions match TRBD2. The V gene's germline CDR1 is MRHNA and CDR2 SNTAGT. The CDR3 totals 14 residues. J gave up 1 base and V 4 bases, and 0 bases lay outside the gene matches.

The rearrangement uses TRBV11-2 and TRBJ2-3; 8 bases are shared with TRBD2. The CDR3 is made up of 19 amino acids. The germline CDR1 and CDR2 sequences are SGHAT and FQNNGV. The J segment lost 1 base and the V segment lost 2 bases, leaving 14 bases of the junction unmatched. This chain's CDR3 is CASSLFMSSGRGGTDTQYF. CDR3 nucleotides: TGTGCCAGCAGCTTATTCATGTCGTCCGGGAGGGGAGGCACAGATACGCAGTATTTT.

The chain couples TRBV27 to TRBJ1-5; a possible D gene is TRBD1 (6 bases). This CDR3 comprises 14 residues. From germline, CDR1 is MNHEY and CDR2 SMNVEV (reference sequence). Trimming pared 4 bases from V and 11 bases from J, leaving 18 bases between. The DNA of the CDR3 is TGTGCCAGCAGTTCCCCGGCTGTCCCAGGGGCCCAGCATTTT. This codes for CASSSPAVPGAQHF.

This chain links TRBV6-5 with TRBJ1-1; D unresolved. The CDR3 is made up of 14 amino acids. Germline lookup yields CDR1 MNHEY and CDR2 SVGAGI. V lost 0 bases to trimming and J lost 4 bases, with 9 bases between them. In DNA, the CDR3 is TGTGCCAGCAGTTACTCGCCCCCCGGCACTGAAGCTTTCTTT. Its protein product is CASSYSPPGTEAFF.

The chain couples TRBV2 to TRBJ1-2; a possible D gene is TRBD1 (5 bases). Germline assignment: CDR1 SNHLY and CDR2 FYNNEI. Trimming cost V 2 bases and J 1 base, with 11 bases left between them. The CDR3 runs 15 residues. CDR3: CASSEPGRLNYGYTF. For the CDR3, the DNA is TGTGCCAGCAGTGAACCGGGACGGCTTAACTATGGCTACACCTTC.

The chain couples TRBV7-9 to TRBJ2-7, with 8 bases lining up with TRBD2. The CDR3 covers 15 residues. Germline-derived CDR1 and CDR2 are SEHNR and FQNEAQ (reference sequence). J gave up 2 bases and V 5 bases, and 8 bases lay outside the gene matches. CDR3 sequence: CASSQDETSAYEQYF. The CDR3 nucleotides read TGTGCCAGCAGCCAAGATGAGACTAGCGCCTACGAGCAGTACTTC. The entire variable domain, with the rest obtained from reference TRBV7-9 and TRBJ2-7, is as follows: DTGVSQNPRHKITKRGQNVTFRCDPISEHNRLYWYRQTLGQGPEFLTYFQNEAQLEKSRLLSDRFSAERPKGSFSTLEIQRTEQGDSAMYLCASSQDETSAYEQYFGPGTRLTVT.

The chain links TRBV19 to TRBJ2-7; a possible D gene is TRBD1 (6 bases). V was shortened by 3 bases and J by 3 bases, with 15 bases between the two germline ends. Germline V CDR1 and CDR2: LNHDA, SQIVND (reference sequence). The CDR3 has 15 residues. The CDR3 protein is CASSIGVGGHYEQYF. CDR3 DNA: TGTGCCAGTAGTATTGGAGTAGGGGGACACTACGAGCAGTACTTC. The whole variable domain, filled in from reference TRBV19 and TRBJ2-7, reads DGGITQSPKYLFRKEGQNVTLSCEQNLNHDAMYWYRQDPGQGLRLIYYSQIVNDFQKGDIAEGYSVSREKKESFPLTVTSAQKNPTAFYLCASSIGVGGHYEQYFGPGTRLTVT.

The V gene is TRBV5-1, the J gene TRBJ2-5; the D is unclear. The DNA end is more similar to TRBJ2-7, so the J call may be wrong. The germline V gene has CDR1 SGHRS and CDR2 YFSETQ. The CDR3 is 13 residues long. The CDR3 bases are TGCGCCAGCAGCTTGTCCCTCGTAGACGAGCAGTACTTC. The encoded protein is CASSLSLVDEQYF.